The sequence of this T cell receptor beta chain was determined in a study of blood T cell repertoires in COVID-19 (dated by TCRdb to 2019 to 2021). For context, the study as a whole: The collaborator samples originated in the United States, Italy and Spain and spanned the acute and convalescent phases of COVID-19. The material from the prospective study consisted of cDNA or gDNA derived from T cells, B-cell-depleted T cells, or PBMCs. Subjects who had been exposed to COVID-19, were actively infected with it, or had recovered from it provided the deeply sampled blood TCRbeta repertoires that made up the dataset. The repertoires were released in a freely available public database meant as a resource for research on the immune response to SARS-CoV-2. Samples were obtained from the ongoing ImmuneRACE study (first 160 participants) and from 1,000 to 1,500 subjects provided by 6 global collaborators. Sample metadata almost always included a de-identified subject ID, COVID-19 status, age in years and sex. Where HLA class I and class II types were available, the types were taken from metadata supplied by the sample provider, not from assay-based typing. Beyond this particular receptor, the publication reports: Clinical and demographic metadata were provided uncurated, with the amount varying by source and participant.

The immunoSEQ Assay, a bias-controlled multiplex PCR, was used to amplify TCRbeta CDR3 regions from genomic DNA. The study's own analysis went as follows. Nucleated cell counts per sample were estimated from amplification of reference gene primers within the assay. To quantify the absolute abundance of each unique TCRbeta CDR3 rearrangement, sequence reads were collapsed and filtered. For each sample, productive Simpson clonality was calculated by taking the square root of Simpson's diversity index across productive rearrangements. Held by TCRdb, this immuneACCESS table contains in-frame sequences only and omits some clones. Under half of the omission traces to an unresolved V gene where checked; the cause of the rest is unknown. That table supplies the V and J calls and clone size; D and trimming were determined from the DNA. For this sample the table gives 300,000 or so clones, of which roughly 87% were detected only once. 1% of the sample comes from the top ten.

In its sample, this clone was seen a few times. Its antigen is unknown. No much larger clone is present one base from it, and per-base qualities are unavailable. The collaborating institutions used their own protocols to collect whole blood in K2EDTA tubes. For TCRbeta analysis, collaborators shipped samples as frozen whole blood, isolated PBMCs, or DNA extracted from either of those sample types. The TCR originated in a man over 45 with active or convalescent COVID-19. The specimen was peripheral blood.

The nucleotides read TGTGCCAGCAGTGAAGCAGCACGGGATACGCAGTATTTT. Its protein reads: CASSEAARDTQYF. The chain links TRBV2 with TRBJ2-3; the D gene cannot be resolved reliably. CDR1 and CDR2 are drawn from the germline V gene: SNHLY, FYNNEI. The V end loses 0 bases and the J end loses 6 bases, and a stretch of 7 bases separates them. The CDR3 numbers 13 residues from cysteine through phenylalanine. CDR3 DNA only is kept here, 39 bases in frame from base 1.